This passage covers 2 T cell receptor beta chains from one sample sequenced in a study of human T cells and chemical hapten exposure. Time point given: patch test 3, about 24 weeks after DPC sensitization. Documented treatment: therapeutic diphenylcyclopropenone sensitization with weekly scalp DPC. TCRdb independently ran MiXCR on the RACE reads; one entry per CDR3 protein. The sample records about 160,000 distinct CDR3 sequences, roughly 25% being singletons. Source: whole blood, taken in connection with sensitization to the hapten diphenylcyclopropenone (DPC). All receptors come from a woman aged 18 to 35 with alopecia areata. Some clones in this sample may be carry-over from other donors' samples.

The J gene is TRBJ2-2, the V gene TRBV20-1; maybe TRBD2 (7 bases). The CDR3 runs 13 residues. Trimming pared 5 bases from V and 6 bases from J, leaving 13 bases between. From germline, CDR1 is DFQATT and CDR2 SNEGSKA (reference sequence). The CDR3 protein is CSAYTGGSGELFF. In nucleotides, the CDR3 is TGCAGTGCTTACACGGGGGGCTCCGGGGAGCTGTTTTTT.

This clonotype has just a few counts. The chain combines TRBV6-5 with TRBJ1-3, with D possibly matching TRBD1 (5 bases). The CDR3 is made up of 15 amino acids. Per the germline V gene, CDR1 is MNHEY and CDR2 is SVGAGI. Deletions cut 7 bases from V and 0 bases from J, with 13 bases between. Here the CDR3 reads CASIPPGASGNTIYF. The CDR3 DNA reads as TGTGCCAGCATTCCACCCGGGGCCTCTGGAAACACCATATATTTT.